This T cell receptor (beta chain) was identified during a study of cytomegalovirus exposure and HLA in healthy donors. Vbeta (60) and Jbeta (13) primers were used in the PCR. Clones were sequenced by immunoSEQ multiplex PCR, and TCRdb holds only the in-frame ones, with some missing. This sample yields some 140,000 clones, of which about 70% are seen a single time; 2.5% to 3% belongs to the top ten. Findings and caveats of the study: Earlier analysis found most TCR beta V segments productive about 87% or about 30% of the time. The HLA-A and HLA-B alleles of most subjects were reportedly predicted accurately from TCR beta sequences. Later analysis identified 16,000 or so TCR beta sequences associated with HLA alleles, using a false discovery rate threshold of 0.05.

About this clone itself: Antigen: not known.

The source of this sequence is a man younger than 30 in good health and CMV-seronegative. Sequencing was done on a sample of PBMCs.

CDR3 nucleotide sequence: TGTGCCAGCAGCAAGGCGGGGCCACAGTCAGGAGCGCAGTATTTT. Its translation is CASSKAGPQSGAQYF. The V gene is TRBV21-1, the J gene TRBJ2-3; the listed D gene, TRBD2, was not tested against the DNA. TRBV21-1 is listed as a pseudogene. This CDR3 contains 15 residues.